This TCR beta chain originates from a study of T-cell memory formation after mild COVID-19. This clonotype was recorded many times. MiXCR was run by TCRdb on the 5' RACE reads, yielding one entry per CDR3 protein. The sample carries tens of thousands of distinct CDR3 sequences, 14% recorded once. The source is an adult woman who had mild COVID-19 (a few samples of this study predate the infection). Cell type and time point are not known. Source material: PBMCs or a T cell subset sorted from them (not recorded which).

As DNA, the CDR3 is TGCAGTGCTCGGGGGGGTAGCTCCTACAATGAGCAGTTCTTC. It codes for CSARGGSSYNEQFF. The chain combines TRBV20-1 with TRBJ2-1; 8 nucleotides line up with TRBD2. With V trimmed by 5 bases and J by 0 bases, 3 bases remained unmatched. CDR1 is DFQATT, CDR2 SNEGSKA, per germline (reference sequence). CDR3 length: 14 residues.